The T cell receptor (beta chain) described here comes from a study of shared clonotypes between healthy human individuals (dated by TCRdb to 2019 to 2021). Context from the whole study: Three men and two women, aged 18 to 49 years, made up the cohort. For each donor, CD4 naive and CD4 memory were each run on three plates, CD8 naive on two plates, and CD8 memory on one plate. Between about 0.94 and 10 billion PBMCs per donor were obtained by leukapheresis. Different laboratories and diverse techniques were used to prepare libraries and sequence TCR repertoires, to increase sequencing depth and limit assay-specific biases. To estimate repertoire size and how much clonotypes are shared between individuals, the study performed deep sequencing of blood TCR repertoires from about five healthy adults. The research as a whole found: Naive subsets generally had larger estimated clonotype richness than memory subsets did. Incomplete sequencing was indicated by rarefaction of sorted-subset datasets, despite the large sequencing depth. Pairwise subsampling indicated that sequencing depth was expected to affect the degree of clonotype sharing among donors. Compared with non-shared clonotypes, the clonotypes found in all four sorted-subset donors had higher generation probabilities. The genetic and exposure-history diversity represented was limited by the small number of donors. Sampling was restricted to blood, and TCR repertoires in tissues likely differ from the TCR repertoires found in blood. Across a handful of donors, roughly 5.1% of naive CD4, roughly 3.5% of naive CD8, 2% to 2.5% of memory CD4, and approximately 0.42% of memory CD8 clonotypes were shared.

Using the deep immunoSEQ assay, multiplex PCR amplified TCR CDR3 regions from genomic DNA. For each cell subset, the extracted genomic DNA was distributed evenly across all wells of several immunoSEQ 96-well plates, and each plate served as one replicate. For sorted subsets, around 200 ng genomic DNA, equal to 25,000 to 35,000 T cell genomes, was loaded into each replicate PCR. The purified libraries were quantified using a Qubit 3.0 fluorometer, sized with a Bioanalyzer 2100, and then quantified again using the KAPA Library Quantification kit. A separate single-read 150-cycle Illumina NextSeq 550 flow cell was used to sequence each immunoSEQ 96-well plate. As for the authors' bioinformatics: Because the immunoSEQ output held only junctional sequences and lacked quality scores, the filtering could not match the filtering applied to full-length reads. To assign V/J genes and CDR3, sequences were annotated against IMGT germline references using PyIR, a Python wrapper for IgBLAST v1.9. Reads were removed for weak V/J assignments (E-value above 1e-6), missing CDR3, stop codons, out-of-frame junctions, or ambiguous translated residues. V3J clonotypes were defined as sequences sharing an identical inferred V gene, J gene, and CDR3 amino acid sequence. The percentage overlap between two repertoires was calculated by dividing the number of shared unique clonotypes by the size of the smaller repertoire. RTK rarefaction, the Chao1 estimator, and Recon v2.1 estimates of unobserved clonotypes were used to assess repertoire richness. Generation probabilities for all TCRbeta clonotypes obtained by the gDNA method from a handful of donors were computed using OLGA. As stored in TCRdb, this immuneACCESS dataset retains in-frame rearrangements with V and J assigned. A fraction of the clones does not appear; measured against another copy, unresolved V genes explain less than half of the discrepancy, and the remainder lacks a known reason. Clonal size and the V and J genes are those of that table, whereas D and trimming came from the DNA. This sample holds about 2,200,000 clones; about 92% were observed only once. The leading ten clones occupy 1.5% to 2% of the sample.

CD8 naive samples consisted of CD45RO-negative cells that were positively selected for CCR7, yielding a CD45RA+CCR7+ population without TemRA cells. Donors were healthy HIV-negative adults with no recently reported acute infections or vaccinations. Every donor was a Caucasian adult residing in Nashville, Tennessee, USA. After blood collection by leukapheresis, PBMCs were isolated using Ficoll-Histopaque density gradient centrifugation and then cryopreserved in the vapor phase of liquid nitrogen. Purity and quantity of every magnetically sorted T cell population were checked by analytical flow cytometry. From each sorted fraction, genomic DNA was isolated and quantified by UV absorbance on a Nanodrop 2000c. As concerns this clone: Which antigen it targets is not known. Per-base quality was not reported, and no clone a single base away is much larger than it.

CDR1 and CDR2 are drawn from the germline V gene: MGHDK, SYGVNS. The CDR3, from cysteine to phenylalanine, totals 14 residues. Just the 42-base CDR3 DNA is kept, in frame starting at base 1. V and J are trimmed by 9 bases and 7 bases, and the gene matches miss 10 bases of the junction. The receptor was isolated from a man younger than 35 in good health. Some clones in this sample may be carry-over from other donors' samples. The sequenced sample was naive CD8+ T cells from PBMCs. Read against the paper, the sample's cell subset or site label means: CD45RA+CCR7+. Recombination connected TRBV25-1 to TRBJ2-7; TRBD1 fits 12 bases in the junction. The CDR3 protein sequence reads: CARKPGQGAKEQYF. At the DNA level, the sequence is TGTGCCAGGAAGCCGGGACAGGGGGCGAAAGAGCAGTACTTC.